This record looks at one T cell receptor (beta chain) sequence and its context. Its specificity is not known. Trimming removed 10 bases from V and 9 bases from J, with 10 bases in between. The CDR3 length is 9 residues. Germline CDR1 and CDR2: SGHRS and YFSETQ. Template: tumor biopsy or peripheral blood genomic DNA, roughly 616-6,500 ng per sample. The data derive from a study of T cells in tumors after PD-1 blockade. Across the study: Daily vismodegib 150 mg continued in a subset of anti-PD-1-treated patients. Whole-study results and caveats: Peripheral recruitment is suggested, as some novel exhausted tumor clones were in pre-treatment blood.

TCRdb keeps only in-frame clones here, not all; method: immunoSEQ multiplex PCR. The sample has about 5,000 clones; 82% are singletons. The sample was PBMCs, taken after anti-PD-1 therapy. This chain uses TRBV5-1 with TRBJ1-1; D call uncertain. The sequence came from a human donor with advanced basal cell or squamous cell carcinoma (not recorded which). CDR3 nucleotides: TGCGCCGGGTCACAAAAAGCTTTCTTT. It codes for CAGSQKAFF. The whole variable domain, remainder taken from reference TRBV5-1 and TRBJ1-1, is KAGVTQTPRYLIKTRGQQVTLSCSPISGHRSVSWYQQTPGQGLQFLFEYFSETQRNKGNFPGRFSGRQFSNSRSEMNVSTLELGDSALYLCAGSQKAFFGQGTRLTVV.